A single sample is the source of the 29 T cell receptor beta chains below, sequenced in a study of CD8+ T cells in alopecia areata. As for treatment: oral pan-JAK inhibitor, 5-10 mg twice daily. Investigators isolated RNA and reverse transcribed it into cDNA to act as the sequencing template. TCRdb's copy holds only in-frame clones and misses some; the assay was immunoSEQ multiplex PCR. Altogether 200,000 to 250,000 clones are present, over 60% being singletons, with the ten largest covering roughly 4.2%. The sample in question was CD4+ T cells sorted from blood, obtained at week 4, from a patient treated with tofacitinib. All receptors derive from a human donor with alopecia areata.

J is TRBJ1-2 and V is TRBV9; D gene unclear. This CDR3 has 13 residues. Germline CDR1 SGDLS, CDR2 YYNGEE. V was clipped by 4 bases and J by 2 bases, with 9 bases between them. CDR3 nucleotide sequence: TGTGCCAGCAGCCTGGACGTAAACTATGGCTACACCTTC. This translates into CASSLDVNYGYTF.

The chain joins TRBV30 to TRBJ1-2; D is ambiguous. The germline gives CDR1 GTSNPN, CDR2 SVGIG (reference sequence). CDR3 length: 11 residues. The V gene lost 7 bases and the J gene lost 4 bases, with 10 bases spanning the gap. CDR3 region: CASSQSYGYTF. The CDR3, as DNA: TGTGCCTCCTCACAAAGCTATGGCTACACCTTC.

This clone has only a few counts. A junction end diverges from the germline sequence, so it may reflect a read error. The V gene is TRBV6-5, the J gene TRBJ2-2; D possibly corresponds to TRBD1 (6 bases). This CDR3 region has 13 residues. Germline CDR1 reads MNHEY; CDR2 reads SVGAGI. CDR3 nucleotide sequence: TGTGCCAGCAGCTCAGATCAGGGGAAAGGATTCGATTTT. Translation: CASSSDQGKGFDF.

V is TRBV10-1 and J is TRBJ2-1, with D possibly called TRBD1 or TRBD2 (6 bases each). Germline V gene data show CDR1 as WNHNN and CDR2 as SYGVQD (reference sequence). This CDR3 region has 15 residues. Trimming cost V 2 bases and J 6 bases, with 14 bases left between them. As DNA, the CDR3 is TGCGCCAGCAGTGAGAGGGGGGCCTCCGTCAATGAGCAGTTCTTC. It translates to CASSERGASVNEQFF.

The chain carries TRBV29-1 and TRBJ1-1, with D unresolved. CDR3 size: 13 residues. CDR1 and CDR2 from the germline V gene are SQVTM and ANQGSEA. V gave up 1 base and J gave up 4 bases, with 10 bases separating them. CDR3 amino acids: CSVEAGRGTEAFF. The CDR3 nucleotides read TGCAGCGTTGAAGCAGGTCGGGGCACTGAAGCTTTCTTT.

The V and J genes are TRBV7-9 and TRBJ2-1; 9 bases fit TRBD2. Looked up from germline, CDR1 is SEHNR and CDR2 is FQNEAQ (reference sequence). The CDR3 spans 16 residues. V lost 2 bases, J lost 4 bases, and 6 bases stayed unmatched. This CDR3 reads CASSLPSGGTYNEQFF. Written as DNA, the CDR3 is TGTGCCAGCAGCTTACCGAGCGGGGGGACTTACAATGAGCAGTTCTTC.

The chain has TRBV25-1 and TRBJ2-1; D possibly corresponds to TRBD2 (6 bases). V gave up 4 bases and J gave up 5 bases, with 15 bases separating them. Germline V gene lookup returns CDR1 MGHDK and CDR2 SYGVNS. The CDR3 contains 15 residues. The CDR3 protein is CASSGRRGFDNEQFF. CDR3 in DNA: TGTGCCAGCAGTGGGCGGCGGGGATTCGACAATGAGCAGTTCTTC.

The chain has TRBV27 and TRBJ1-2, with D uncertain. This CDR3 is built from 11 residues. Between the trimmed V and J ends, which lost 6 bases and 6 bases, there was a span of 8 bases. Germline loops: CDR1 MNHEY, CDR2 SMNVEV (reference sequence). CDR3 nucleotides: TGTGCCAGCAGGACAACAGATGGCTACACCTTC. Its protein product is CASRTTDGYTF.

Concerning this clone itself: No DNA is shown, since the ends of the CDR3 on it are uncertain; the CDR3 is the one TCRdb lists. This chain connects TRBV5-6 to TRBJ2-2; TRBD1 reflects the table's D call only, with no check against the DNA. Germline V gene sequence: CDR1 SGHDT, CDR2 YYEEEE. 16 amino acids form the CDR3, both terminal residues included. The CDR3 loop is CASSFFGPGPTGELFF.

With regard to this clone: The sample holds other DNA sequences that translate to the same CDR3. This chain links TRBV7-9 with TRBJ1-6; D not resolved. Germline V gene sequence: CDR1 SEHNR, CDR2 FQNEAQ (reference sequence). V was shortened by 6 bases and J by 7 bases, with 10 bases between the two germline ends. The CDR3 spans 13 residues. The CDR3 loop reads CASSLEGNSPLHF. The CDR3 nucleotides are TGTGCCAGCAGTTTGGAAGGGAATTCACCCCTCCACTTT.

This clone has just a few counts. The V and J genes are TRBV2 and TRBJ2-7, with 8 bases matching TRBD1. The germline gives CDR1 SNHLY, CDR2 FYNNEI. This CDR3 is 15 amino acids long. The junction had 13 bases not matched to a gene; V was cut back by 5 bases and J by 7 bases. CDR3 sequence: CASSSLDRDYYEQYF. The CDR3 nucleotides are TGTGCCAGCAGTTCCCTGGACAGGGATTATTATGAGCAGTACTTC.

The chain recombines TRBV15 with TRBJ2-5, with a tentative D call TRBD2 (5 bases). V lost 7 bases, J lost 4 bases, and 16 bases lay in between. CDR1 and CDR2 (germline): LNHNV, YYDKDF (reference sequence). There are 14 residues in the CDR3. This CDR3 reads CATKSQGGGETQYF. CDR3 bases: TGTGCCACCAAAAGTCAAGGAGGCGGAGAGACCCAGTACTTC.

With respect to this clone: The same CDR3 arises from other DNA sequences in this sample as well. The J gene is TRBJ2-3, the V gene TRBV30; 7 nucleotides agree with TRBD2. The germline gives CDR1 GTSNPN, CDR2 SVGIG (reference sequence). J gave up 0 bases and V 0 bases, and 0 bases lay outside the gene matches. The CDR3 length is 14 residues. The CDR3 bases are TGTGCCTGGAGTGTCGGGGGGAGCACAGATACGCAGTATTTT. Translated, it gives CAWSVGGSTDTQYF.

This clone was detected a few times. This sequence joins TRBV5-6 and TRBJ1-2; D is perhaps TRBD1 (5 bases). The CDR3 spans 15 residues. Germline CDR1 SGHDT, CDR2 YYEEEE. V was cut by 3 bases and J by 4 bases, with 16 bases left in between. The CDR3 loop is CASSSPGPLVYGYTF. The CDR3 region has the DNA TGTGCCAGCAGCTCGCCGGGACCCTTGGTCTATGGCTACACCTTC.

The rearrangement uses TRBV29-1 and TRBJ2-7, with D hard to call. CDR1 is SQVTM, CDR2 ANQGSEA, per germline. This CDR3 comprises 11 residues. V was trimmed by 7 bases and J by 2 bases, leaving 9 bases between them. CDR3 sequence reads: CSGATTYEQYF. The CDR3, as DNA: TGCAGCGGGGCGACAACCTACGAGCAGTACTTC.

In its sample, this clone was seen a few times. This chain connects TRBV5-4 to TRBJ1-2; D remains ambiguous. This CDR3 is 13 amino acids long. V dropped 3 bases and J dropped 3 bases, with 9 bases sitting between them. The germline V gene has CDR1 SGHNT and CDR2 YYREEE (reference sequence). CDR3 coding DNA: TGTGCCAGCAGCTCCCGGCGTGACTATGGCTACACCTTC. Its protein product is CASSSRRDYGYTF.

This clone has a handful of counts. The CDR3 DNA sequence: TGTGCCAGCAGTGGGCCCTCTGACGAGCAGTACTTC. It yields the protein CASSGPSDEQYF. The rearrangement links TRBV7-9 to TRBJ2-7; D gene uncertain. The CDR3 loop spans 12 amino acids. CDR1 and CDR2 (germline): SEHNR, FQNEAQ (reference sequence). V was trimmed by 6 bases and J by 5 bases, leaving 11 bases between them.

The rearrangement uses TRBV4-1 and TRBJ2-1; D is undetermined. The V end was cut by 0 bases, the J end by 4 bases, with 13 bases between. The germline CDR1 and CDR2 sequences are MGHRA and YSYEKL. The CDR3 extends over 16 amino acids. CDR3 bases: TGCGCCAGCAGCCAAGATCGACAAGGCAGGTACAATGAGCAGTTCTTC. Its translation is CASSQDRQGRYNEQFF.

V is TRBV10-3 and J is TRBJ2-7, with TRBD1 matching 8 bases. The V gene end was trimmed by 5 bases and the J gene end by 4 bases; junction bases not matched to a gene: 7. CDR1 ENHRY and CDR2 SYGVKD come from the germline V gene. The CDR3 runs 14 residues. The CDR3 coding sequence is TGTGCCATCAGTTTTGACAGGGGAGGTTACGAGCAGTACTTC. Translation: CAISFDRGGYEQYF.

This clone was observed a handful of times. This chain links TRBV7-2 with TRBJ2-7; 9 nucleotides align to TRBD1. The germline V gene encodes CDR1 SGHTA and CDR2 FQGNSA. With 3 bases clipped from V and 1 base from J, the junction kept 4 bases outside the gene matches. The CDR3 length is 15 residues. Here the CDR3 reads CASSFTGTGSYEQYF. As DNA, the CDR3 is TGTGCCAGCAGCTTCACCGGGACAGGGTCCTACGAGCAGTACTTC.

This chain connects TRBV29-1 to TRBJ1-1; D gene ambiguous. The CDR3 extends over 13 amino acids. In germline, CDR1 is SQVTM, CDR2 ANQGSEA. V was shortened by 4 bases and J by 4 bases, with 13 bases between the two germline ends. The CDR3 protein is CSVGSPRGTEAFF. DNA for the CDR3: TGCAGCGTTGGGTCTCCACGGGGCACTGAAGCTTTCTTT.

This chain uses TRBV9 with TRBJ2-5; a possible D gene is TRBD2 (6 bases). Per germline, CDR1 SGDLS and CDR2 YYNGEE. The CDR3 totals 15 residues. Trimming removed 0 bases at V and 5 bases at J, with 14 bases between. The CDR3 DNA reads TGTGCCAGCAGCGTAGCAGGAGGGACGGGGGAGACCCAGTACTTC. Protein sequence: CASSVAGGTGETQYF.

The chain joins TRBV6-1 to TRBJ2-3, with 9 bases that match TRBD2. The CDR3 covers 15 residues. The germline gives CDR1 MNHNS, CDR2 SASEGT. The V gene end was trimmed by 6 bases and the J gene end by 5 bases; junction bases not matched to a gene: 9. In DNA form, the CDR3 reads TGTGCCAGCAGCGAGAGCGGGGGGAATGGAGATACGCAGTATTTT. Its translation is CASSESGGNGDTQYF.

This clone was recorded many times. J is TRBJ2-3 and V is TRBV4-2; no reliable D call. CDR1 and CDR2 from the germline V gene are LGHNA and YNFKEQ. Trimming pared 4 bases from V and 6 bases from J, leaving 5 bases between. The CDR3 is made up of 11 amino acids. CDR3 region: CASSPGDTQYF. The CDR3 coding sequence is TGTGCCAGCAGCCCTGGTGATACGCAGTATTTT.

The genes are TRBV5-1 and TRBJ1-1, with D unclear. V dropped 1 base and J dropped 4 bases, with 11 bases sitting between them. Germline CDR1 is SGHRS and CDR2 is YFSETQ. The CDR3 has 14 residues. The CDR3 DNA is TGCGCCAGCAGCTTGATCGGGGAGGGCACTGAAGCTTTCTTT. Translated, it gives CASSLIGEGTEAFF. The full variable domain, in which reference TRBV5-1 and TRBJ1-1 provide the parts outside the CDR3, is KAGVTQTPRYLIKTRGQQVTLSCSPISGHRSVSWYQQTPGQGLQFLFEYFSETQRNKGNFPGRFSGRQFSNSRSEMNVSTLELGDSALYLCASSLIGEGTEAFFGQGTRLTVV.

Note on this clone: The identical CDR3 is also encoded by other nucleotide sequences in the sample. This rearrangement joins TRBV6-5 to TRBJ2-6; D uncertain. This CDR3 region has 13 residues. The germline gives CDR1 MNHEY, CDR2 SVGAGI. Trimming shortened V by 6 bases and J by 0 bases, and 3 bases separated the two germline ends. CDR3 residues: CASRLSGANVLTF. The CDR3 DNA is TGTGCCAGCAGGCTCTCTGGGGCCAACGTCCTGACTTTC.

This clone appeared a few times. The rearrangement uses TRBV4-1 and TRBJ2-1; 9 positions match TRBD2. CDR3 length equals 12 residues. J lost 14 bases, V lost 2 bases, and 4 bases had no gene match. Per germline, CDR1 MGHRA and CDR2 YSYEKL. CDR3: CASSQLAGREFF. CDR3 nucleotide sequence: TGCGCCAGCAGCCAACTAGCGGGAAGGGAGTTCTTC.

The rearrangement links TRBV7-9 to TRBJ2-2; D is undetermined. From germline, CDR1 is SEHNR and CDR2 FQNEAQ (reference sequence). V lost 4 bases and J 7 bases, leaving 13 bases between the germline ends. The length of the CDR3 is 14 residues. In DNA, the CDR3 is TGTGCCAGCAGCTCTCGCTCACGCGGCGGGGAGCTGTTTTTT. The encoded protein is CASSSRSRGGELFF.

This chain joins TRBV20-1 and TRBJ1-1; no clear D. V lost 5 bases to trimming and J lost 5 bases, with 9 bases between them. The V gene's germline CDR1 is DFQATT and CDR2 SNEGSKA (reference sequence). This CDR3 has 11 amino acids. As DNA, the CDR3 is TGCAGTGCTTGCCTTAGGACTGAAGCTTTCTTT. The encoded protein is CSACLRTEAFF.